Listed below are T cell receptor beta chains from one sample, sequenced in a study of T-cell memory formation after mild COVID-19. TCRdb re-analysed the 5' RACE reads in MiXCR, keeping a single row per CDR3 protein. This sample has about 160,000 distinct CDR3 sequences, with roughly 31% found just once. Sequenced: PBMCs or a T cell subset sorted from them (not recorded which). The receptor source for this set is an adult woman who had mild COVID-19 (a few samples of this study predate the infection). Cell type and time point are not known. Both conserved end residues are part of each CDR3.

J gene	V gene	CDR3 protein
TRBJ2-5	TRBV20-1	CSARDPWGETQYF
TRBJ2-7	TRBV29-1	CSVVGRNGQEQYF
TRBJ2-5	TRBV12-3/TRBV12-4	CASSYEAQYF
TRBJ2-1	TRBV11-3	CASAQWDSGTNNEQFF
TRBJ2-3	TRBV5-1	CASRGQTSSTDTQYF
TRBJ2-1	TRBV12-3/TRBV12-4	CASSLLARPEQFF
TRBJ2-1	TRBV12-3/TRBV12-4	CASSLSLGGGAGYNEQFF
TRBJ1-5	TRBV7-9	CASSVGQNNQPQHF
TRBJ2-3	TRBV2	CASSVSFSTDTQYF
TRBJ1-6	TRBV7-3	CASSWTGSNSPLHF
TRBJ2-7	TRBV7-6	CASSSLPDYEQYF
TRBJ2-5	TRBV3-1	CASSQESRIGSQYF
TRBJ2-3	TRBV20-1	CSARDRRLASAYTDTQYF
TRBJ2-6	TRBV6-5	CASSYGTGTGLGANVLTF
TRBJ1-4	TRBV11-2	CASSPRGPTGEKLFF
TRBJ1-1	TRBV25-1	CASSAAPGRAEAFF
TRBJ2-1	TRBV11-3	CASSLGVGGEQFF
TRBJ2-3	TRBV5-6	CASGPRGGPSDTQYF
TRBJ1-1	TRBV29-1	CSVEGGSMNTEAFF
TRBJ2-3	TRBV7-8	CASSLTLKGLRGDTDTQYF
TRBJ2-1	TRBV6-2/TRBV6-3	CAAGGKGPWDEQFF
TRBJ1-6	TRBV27	CASVRADGGGVRLNSPLHF
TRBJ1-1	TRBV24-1	CATSVGNTEAFF
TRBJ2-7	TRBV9	CASSVAPTSGTTYEQYF
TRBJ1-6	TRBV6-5	CASSYSGTVPSPLHF
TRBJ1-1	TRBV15	CATSRNLMGTEAFF
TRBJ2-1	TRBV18	CASSLADSEHEQFF
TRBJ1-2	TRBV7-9	CASSSGTAYYGYTF
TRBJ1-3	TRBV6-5	CASSYSGEGSGNTIYF
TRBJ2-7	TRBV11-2	CASNRGGGKSYEQYF
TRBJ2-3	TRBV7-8	CASSPGTVTYHLADTQYF
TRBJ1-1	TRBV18	CASSPGWGSVNTEAFF
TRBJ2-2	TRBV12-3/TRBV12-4	CASSWTRRDTGELFF
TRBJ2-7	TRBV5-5	CASSSPGTGGNEQYF
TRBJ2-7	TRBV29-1	CSPAEPSSYEQYF
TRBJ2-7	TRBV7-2	CASSFLVDGSYEQYF
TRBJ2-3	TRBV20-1	CSARSGTSGRTDTQYF
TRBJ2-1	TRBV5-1	CASSLHGYNEQFF
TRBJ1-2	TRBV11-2	CASSLGLRGFKYGYTF
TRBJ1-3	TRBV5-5	CASTSSRPSGNTIYF
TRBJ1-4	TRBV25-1	CASSEHRATNEKLFF
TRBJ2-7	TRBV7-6	CASSLEGKEQYF
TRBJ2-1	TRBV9	CASAATSADNEQFF
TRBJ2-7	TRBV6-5	CASRKAGGIYEQYF
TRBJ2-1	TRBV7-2	CASSPTWGVYYNEQFF
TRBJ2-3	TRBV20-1	CSARGAVRLASSTDTQYF
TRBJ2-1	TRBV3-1	CASSQRQGLEQFF
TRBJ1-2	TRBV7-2	CASSPTAAGYTF
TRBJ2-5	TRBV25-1	CASSATTGGQETQYF
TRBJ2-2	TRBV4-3	CASSQEDTYTGELFF
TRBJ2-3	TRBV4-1	CASRALSGRDTQYF
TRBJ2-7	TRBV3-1	CASSQDWSGTYEQYF
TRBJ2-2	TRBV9	CASSVSIQDANTGELFF
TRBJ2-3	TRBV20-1	CSATPSEAQYF
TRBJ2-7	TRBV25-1	CASSPGQGYEQYF